This is a list of T cell receptor beta chains from one sample in a study of blood T cell repertoires in COVID-19. Sequenced by immunoSEQ multiplex PCR; TCRdb stores in-frame clones only, minus some. The table records more than 150,000 clones, roughly four fifths of them present only once. Specimen: PBMCs or T cells enriched from blood (not recorded which). Every receptor here comes from a man between 40 and 49 years old who had recovered from COVID-19. The CDR3 runs from the conserved cysteine through the conserved F or W. The D gene is left open where the match is weak. Size values are once, few and many counts, or a class for expanded clones, and some rows have none.

j_gene	d_gene	abundance	v_gene	CDR3nt	CDR3aa
TRBJ1-2	NA	NA	TRBV7-9	TGTGCCAGCAGCCGTTCCGAGCGGGCTACTAACTATGGCTACACCTTC	CASSRSERATNYGYTF
TRBJ2-2	TRBD2	NA	TRBV6-6	TGTGCCAGCAGCCGATACCCGATAGCGGGAGGGCCAAGGGGCGGGGAGCTGTTTTTT	CASSRYPIAGGPRGGELFF
TRBJ1-5	NA	NA	TRBV27	TGTGCCAGCAGTTTGGTCACAAATCAGCCCCAGCATTTT	CASSLVTNQPQHF
TRBJ2-1	TRBD2	NA	TRBV3-1/TRBV3-2	TGTGCCAGCAGCCAAAGTGGCGGGAGCTCCTACAATGAGCAGTTCTTC	CASSQSGGSSYNEQFF
TRBJ2-1	TRBD2	once	TRBV30	TGTGCCTACGGGACTAGCGGGAGGAATGAGCAGTTCTTC	CAYGTSGRNEQFF
TRBJ2-1	TRBD2	NA	TRBV25-1	TGTGCCAGCACCGAGCCCGGGACTAGCGGGTACAATGAGCAGTTCTTC	CASTEPGTSGYNEQFF
TRBJ1-1	TRBD1	NA	TRBV2	TGTGCCAGCAGTGAGGGCCAGGGGGATACTGAAGCTTTCTTT	CASSEGQGDTEAFF
TRBJ2-1	TRBD2	NA	TRBV6-6	TGTGCCAGCACCACAGCGGGAGAGGATGGTGAGCAGTTCTTC	CASTTAGEDGEQFF
TRBJ2-5	NA	few	TRBV9	TGTGCCAGCAGCGCTCAGGGTAATAGGGAGACCCAGTACTTC	CASSAQGNRETQYF
TRBJ2-5	NA	NA	TRBV6-2/TRBV6-3	TGTGCCAGCAGTTACTCTGGCACAGGCGGCAGGGAGACCCAGTACTTC	CASSYSGTGGRETQYF
TRBJ2-1	NA	NA	TRBV7-2	TGTGCCAGCAGCCCGCGACGTAGCGTGGATGAGCAGTTCTTC	CASSPRRSVDEQFF
TRBJ1-5	NA	NA	TRBV19	TGTGCCAGTAGTACGACCTTCCGGGACTCCTCGTATCAGCCCCAGCATTTT	CASSTTFRDSSYQPQHF
TRBJ2-1	TRBD2	NA	TRBV4-3	TGCGCCAGCAGCCCAAGGACTAGCAGCAGCTCCTACAATGAGCAGTTCTTC	CASSPRTSSSSYNEQFF
TRBJ1-1	TRBD1	NA	TRBV5-4	TGTGCCAGCAGCCCGACAGGGGGTGGCCTGAACACTGAAGCTTTCTTT	CASSPTGGGLNTEAFF
TRBJ1-2	TRBD1	few	TRBV4-2	TGTGCCAGCAGCCATGCCTCCGGGACAGCCTATGGCTACACCTTC	CASSHASGTAYGYTF
TRBJ2-3	TRBD2	NA	TRBV29-1	TGCAGCGTTAGGACTAGCGGCACAGATACGCAGTATTTT	CSVRTSGTDTQYF
TRBJ1-1	NA	NA	TRBV15	TGTGCCACCAGCCGTCTAGAGGGGACTAGGAACACTGAAGCTTTCTTT	CATSRLEGTRNTEAFF
TRBJ1-6	TRBD1	NA	TRBV19	TGTGCCAGTAATTCCCCTGCGGGACAGCTAAATTCACCCCTCCACTTT	CASNSPAGQLNSPLHF
TRBJ2-7	TRBD2	once	TRBV7-2	TGTGCCAGCAGCTGGTCCCCCGCCGGGGGGGGCTACGAGCAGTACTTC	CASSWSPAGGGYEQYF
TRBJ1-5	NA	once	TRBV5-8	TGTGCCAGCAGCTTGGGGGGGTGGACAGCTAGCAATCAGCCCCAGCATTTT	CASSLGGWTASNQPQHF
TRBJ2-7	TRBD2	once	TRBV4-1	TGCGCCAGCAGCGAAGGGACTAGCGGGAGTTTCTACGAGCAGTACTTC	CASSEGTSGSFYEQYF
TRBJ1-1	NA	NA	TRBV4-3	TGCGCCAGCAGCCAAGATTTTGGGGGCAACACTGAAGCTTTCTTT	CASSQDFGGNTEAFF
TRBJ2-2	TRBD2	once	TRBV19	TGTGCCAGTAGTGGCCTAGCGGAAGCGACCGGGGAGCTGTTTTTT	CASSGLAEATGELFF
TRBJ1-6	NA	few	TRBV3-1/TRBV3-2	TGTGCCAGCAGCCAAGTTTTTAGGAGCTCCTATAATTCACCCCTCCACTTT	CASSQVFRSSYNSPLHF